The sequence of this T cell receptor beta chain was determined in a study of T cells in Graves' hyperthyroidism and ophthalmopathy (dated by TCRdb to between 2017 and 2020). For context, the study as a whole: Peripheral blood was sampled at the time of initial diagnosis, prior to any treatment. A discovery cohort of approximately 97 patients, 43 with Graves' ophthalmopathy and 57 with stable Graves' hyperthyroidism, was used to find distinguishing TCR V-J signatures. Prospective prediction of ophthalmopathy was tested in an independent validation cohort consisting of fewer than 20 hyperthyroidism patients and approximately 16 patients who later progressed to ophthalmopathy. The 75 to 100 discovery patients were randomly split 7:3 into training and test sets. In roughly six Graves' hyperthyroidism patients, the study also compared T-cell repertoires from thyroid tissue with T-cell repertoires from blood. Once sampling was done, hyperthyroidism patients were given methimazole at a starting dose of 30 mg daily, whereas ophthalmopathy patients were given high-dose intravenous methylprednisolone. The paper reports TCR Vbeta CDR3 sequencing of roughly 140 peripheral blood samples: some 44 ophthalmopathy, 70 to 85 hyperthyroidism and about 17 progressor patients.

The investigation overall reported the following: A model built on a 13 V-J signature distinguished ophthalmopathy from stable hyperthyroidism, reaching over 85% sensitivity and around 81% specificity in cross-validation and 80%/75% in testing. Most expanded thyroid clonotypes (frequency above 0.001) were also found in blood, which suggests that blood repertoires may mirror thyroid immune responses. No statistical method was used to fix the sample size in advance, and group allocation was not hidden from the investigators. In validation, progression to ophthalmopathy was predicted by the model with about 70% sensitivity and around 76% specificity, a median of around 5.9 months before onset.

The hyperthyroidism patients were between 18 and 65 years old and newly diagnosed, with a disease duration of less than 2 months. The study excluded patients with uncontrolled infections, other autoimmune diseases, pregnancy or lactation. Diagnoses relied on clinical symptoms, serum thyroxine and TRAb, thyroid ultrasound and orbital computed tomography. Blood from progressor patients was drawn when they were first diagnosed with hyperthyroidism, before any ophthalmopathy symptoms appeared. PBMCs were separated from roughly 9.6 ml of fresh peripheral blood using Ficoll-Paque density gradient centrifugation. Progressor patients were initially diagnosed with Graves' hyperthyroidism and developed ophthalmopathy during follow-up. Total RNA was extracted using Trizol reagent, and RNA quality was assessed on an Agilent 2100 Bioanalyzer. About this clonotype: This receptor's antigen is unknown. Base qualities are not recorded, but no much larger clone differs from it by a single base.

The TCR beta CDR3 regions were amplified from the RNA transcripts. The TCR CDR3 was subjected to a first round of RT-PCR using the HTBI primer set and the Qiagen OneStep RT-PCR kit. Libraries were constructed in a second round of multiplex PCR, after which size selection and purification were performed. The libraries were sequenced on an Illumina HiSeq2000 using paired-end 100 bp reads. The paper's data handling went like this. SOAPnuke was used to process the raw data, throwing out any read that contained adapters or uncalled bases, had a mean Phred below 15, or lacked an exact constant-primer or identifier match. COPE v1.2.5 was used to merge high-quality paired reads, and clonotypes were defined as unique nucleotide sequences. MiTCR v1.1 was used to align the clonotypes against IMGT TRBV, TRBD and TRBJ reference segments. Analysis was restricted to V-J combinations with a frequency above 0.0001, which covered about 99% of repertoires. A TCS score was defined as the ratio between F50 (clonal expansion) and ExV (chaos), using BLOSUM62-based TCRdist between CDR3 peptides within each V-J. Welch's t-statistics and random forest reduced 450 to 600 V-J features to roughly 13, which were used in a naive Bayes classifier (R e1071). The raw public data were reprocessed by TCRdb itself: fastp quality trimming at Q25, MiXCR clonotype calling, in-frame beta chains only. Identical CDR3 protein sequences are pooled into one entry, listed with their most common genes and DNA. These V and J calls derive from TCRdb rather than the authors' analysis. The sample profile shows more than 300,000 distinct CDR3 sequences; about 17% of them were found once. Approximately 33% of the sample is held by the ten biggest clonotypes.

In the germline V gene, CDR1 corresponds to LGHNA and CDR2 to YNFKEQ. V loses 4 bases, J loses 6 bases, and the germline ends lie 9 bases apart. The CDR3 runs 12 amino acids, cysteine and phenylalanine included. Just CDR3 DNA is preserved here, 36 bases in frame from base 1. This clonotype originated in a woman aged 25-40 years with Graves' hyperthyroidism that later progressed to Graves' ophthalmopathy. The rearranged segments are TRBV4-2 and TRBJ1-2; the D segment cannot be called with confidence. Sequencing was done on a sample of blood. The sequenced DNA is TGTGCCAGCAGCCTTACTCTAGATGGCTACACCTTC. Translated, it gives CASSLTLDGYTF.